The 20 T cell receptor beta chains listed next were all sequenced from one sample in a study of CD8+CD57+ T cells in acquired aplastic anemia. Patients chosen for sequencing had CD8+CD57+ cells that had expanded, as shown by flow cytometry. Profiles of TCR beta VDJ and CDR3 were generated from a genomic DNA template. MiXCR was run by TCRdb on the reads, yielding one entry per CDR3 protein. The sample gives some 200,000 distinct CDR3 sequences, under 55% of which show up once; around 9.7% is in the top ten. Input material: sorted CD4+, CD8+, or CD8+CD57+ T cells (not recorded which) from PBMCs. The receptors were sampled from a human donor with aplastic anemia.

This sequence joins TRBV20-1 and TRBJ2-5, with D possibly being TRBD2 (6 bases). This CDR3 is built from 15 residues. Germline V lookup: CDR1 DFQATT, CDR2 SNEGSKA (reference sequence). Trimming took 1 base from V and 5 from J, leaving 17 bases between them. This CDR3 reads CSARALLRGGETQYF. The CDR3, as DNA: TGCAGTGCTAGAGCCTTGTTGCGGGGTGGGGAGACCCAGTACTTC.

The chain carries TRBV7-9 and TRBJ2-7; D gene unclear. Germline values: CDR1 SEHNR, CDR2 FQNEAQ (reference sequence). The ends were cut back, 2 bases at V and 2 bases at J, with 7 bases in the middle. The CDR3 is made up of 13 amino acids. This CDR3 reads CASSLKEAYEQYF. In DNA form, the CDR3 reads TGTGCCAGCAGCTTAAAAGAAGCCTACGAGCAGTACTTC.

The CDR3 reads CASRDPIEAGGQETQYF. The CDR3, as DNA: TGTGCCAGCAGAGACCCCATAGAAGCGGGAGGTCAAGAGACCCAGTACTTC. The V and J genes are TRBV7-8 and TRBJ2-5; 9 bases align to TRBD2. Germline values: CDR1 SGHVS, CDR2 FQNEAQ. The CDR3 is made up of 17 amino acids. V dropped 6 bases and J dropped 2; count of bases not matched to a gene: 13.

This clonotype turned up a few times. The chain recombines TRBV6-1 with TRBJ1-1; maybe TRBD1 (5 bases). Trimming pared 6 bases from V and 7 bases from J, leaving 18 bases between. The CDR3 runs 14 residues. From germline, CDR1 is MNHNS and CDR2 SASEGT. DNA for the CDR3: TGTGCCAGCAGCACAGGAGGGGCTAGGATTGAAGCTTTCTTT. Translation: CASSTGGARIEAFF.

This clonotype has only a few counts. The junction does not match germline at one end; this may be a read error. The rearrangement uses TRBV15 and TRBJ1-1; TRBD1 aligns across 7 bases. This CDR3 comprises 11 residues. CDR1 is LNHNV, CDR2 YYDKDF, per germline (reference sequence). The CDR3 bases are TGTGCCACCAGCTCCGGACCGGGACAGCGATTT. It codes for CATSSGPGQRF.

This clonotype was detected only once. V usage is TRBV20-1 and J usage is TRBJ1-1, with 10 bases identical to TRBD1. CDR1 and CDR2 from the germline V gene are DFQATT and SNEGSKA (reference sequence). CDR3 length: 14 residues. V dropped 3 bases and J dropped 6; count of bases not matched to a gene: 7. Here the CDR3 reads CSARPRDRGAEAFF. In nucleotides, the CDR3 is TGCAGTGCTAGGCCGAGGGACAGGGGCGCTGAAGCTTTCTTT.

The sample holds many counts of this clonotype. The rearrangement joins TRBV6-2 or TRBV6-3 to TRBJ1-2; 7 nucleotides agree with TRBD1. The CDR3 has 15 residues. V shed 2 bases and J 4 bases; nucleotides not matched to a gene: 7. Germline assignment: CDR1 MNHEY and CDR2 SVGEGT. The CDR3 here is CASSYGQGGAYGYTF. For the CDR3, the DNA is TGTGCCAGCAGTTACGGGCAGGGGGGGGCCTATGGCTACACCTTC.

The chain has TRBV7-3 and TRBJ1-4; D is uncertain. This CDR3 spans 13 amino acids. From germline, CDR1 is SGHTA and CDR2 FQGTGA. Between the trimmed V and J ends, which lost 1 base and 4 bases, there was a span of 4 bases. DNA for the CDR3: TGTGCCAGCAGCTTAAACAGTAATGAAAAACTGTTTTTT. Protein sequence: CASSLNSNEKLFF.

Comment on this clonotype: A clone one base away is much larger, so this may be a read error. The rearrangement joins TRBV29-1 to TRBJ2-4, with TRBD2 identical over 14 bases. The V gene's germline CDR1 is SQVTM and CDR2 ANQGSEA. This CDR3 is built from 17 residues. In nucleotides, the CDR3 is TGCAGCGCCTCCGGGACTAGCGGGAGTTTTGGCAAAAACCTTCAGTACTTC. Translated, it gives CSASGTSGSFGKNLQYF. Filled out from reference TRBV29-1 and TRBJ2-4, the complete variable domain reads SAVISQKPSRDICQRGTSLTIQCQVDSQVTMMFWYRQQPGQSLTLIATANQGSEATYESGFVIDKFPISRPNLTFSTLTVSNMSPEDSSIYLCSASGTSGSFGKNLQYFGAGTRLSVL.

V usage is TRBV20-1 and J usage is TRBJ2-1, with a tentative D call TRBD2 (6 bases). The V end lost 6 bases, the J end lost 9 bases, and 15 bases lay between the germline ends. The germline CDR1 and CDR2 sequences are DFQATT and SNEGSKA (reference sequence). This CDR3 comprises 12 residues. CDR3 loop: CSAHYTSFEQFF. The CDR3 DNA is TGCAGTGCCCATTACACTAGCTTTGAGCAGTTCTTC.

As for this clonotype: A single base separates this from a much larger clone, so it may be a read error. The J gene is TRBJ2-3, the V gene TRBV9, with a possible D match to TRBD2 (6 bases). The CDR3 extends over 16 amino acids. Germline CDR1 is SGDLS and CDR2 is YYNGEE. The CDR3 is CASSVGGGGSTDAQYF. In DNA, the CDR3 is TGTGCCAGCAGCGTAGGAGGCGGAGGGAGCACAGATGCGCAGTATTTT.

The chain combines TRBV5-1 with TRBJ2-7; D may be TRBD1 (5 bases). The CDR3 extends over 15 amino acids. Germline CDR1 SGHRS, CDR2 YFSETQ. Trimming cost V 0 bases and J 1 base, with 11 bases left between them. As DNA, the CDR3 is TGCGCCAGCAGCTTGGTGGCAGGGCCTTCCTACGAGCAGTACTTC. This encodes CASSLVAGPSYEQYF.

Many counts were recorded for this clonotype. This chain links TRBV7-8 with TRBJ2-1, with 12 bases lining up with TRBD2. CDR3 length equals 15 residues. Germline lookup yields CDR1 SGHVS and CDR2 FQNEAQ. Losses at the gene ends were 5 bases for V and 6 bases for J; bases not matched to a gene: 5. The CDR3 region is CASSTTSGSGNEQFF. The DNA for the CDR3 is TGTGCCAGCAGCACGACTAGCGGGAGCGGCAATGAGCAGTTCTTC.

This clonotype was picked up many times. The chain joins TRBV9 to TRBJ2-7; possible D gene TRBD1, 8 bases. The V end lost 0 bases, the J end lost 7 bases, and 17 bases lay between the germline ends. CDR1 SGDLS and CDR2 YYNGEE come from the germline V gene. The CDR3 sequence is 15 residues long. CDR3 protein: CASSVVTGGLQEQYF. CDR3 in DNA: TGTGCCAGCAGCGTAGTAACAGGGGGACTACAGGAGCAGTACTTC.

J is TRBJ1-2 and V is TRBV9; 7 nucleotides agree with TRBD1. Germline V gene lookup returns CDR1 SGDLS and CDR2 YYNGEE. J lost 4 bases, V lost 0 bases, and 15 bases had no gene match. The CDR3 consists of 18 residues. CDR3 amino acids: CASSVGQGNSHLSYGYTF. DNA of the CDR3: TGTGCCAGCAGCGTAGGACAGGGAAACAGCCACTTATCCTATGGCTACACCTTC.

Details on this clonotype: This may be a read error: a much more frequent sequence differs by one nucleotide. The rearrangement uses TRBV10-3 and TRBJ2-2, with D possibly being TRBD1 (7 bases). Germline V gene data show CDR1 as ENHRY and CDR2 as SYGVKD. This CDR3 contains 15 residues. The CDR3: CASGIRRQGGGELVF. The CDR3, as DNA: TGTGCCAGCGGAATCCGTAGACAGGGCGGCGGGGAGCTGGTTTTT.

The chain has TRBV9 and TRBJ2-2; no clear D gene. This CDR3 is 13 amino acids long. Germline V gene data show CDR1 as SGDLS and CDR2 as YYNGEE. Trimming took off 4 bases at V and 2 bases at J, with 6 bases between the two ends. CDR3 coding DNA: TGTGCCAGCAGCAGTCTCAACACCGGGGAGCTGTTTTTT. Encoded protein: CASSSLNTGELFF.

This clonotype was counted many times. The chain links TRBV29-1 to TRBJ2-7; D is ambiguous. CDR1 and CDR2 (germline): SQVTM, ANQGSEA. V lost 4 bases, J lost 0 bases, and 10 bases lay in between. The CDR3 contains 13 residues. CDR3 coding DNA: TGCAGCGTTGGTCACCCCCTCTCCTACGAGCAGTACTTC. Translated, it gives CSVGHPLSYEQYF.

This rearrangement joins TRBV20-1 to TRBJ2-5, with a possible D match to TRBD1 (6 bases). Trimming left V 3 bases short and J 5 bases short, with 13 bases between. Germline lookup yields CDR1 DFQATT and CDR2 SNEGSKA (reference sequence). The CDR3 covers 13 residues. CDR3 sequence reads: CSASPPTGETQYF. The CDR3 DNA sequence: TGCAGTGCTAGCCCACCCACAGGGGAGACCCAGTACTTC.

This clonotype has ten or more counts. The CDR3 here is CASSLDRGIQYF. In nucleotides, the CDR3 is TGTGCCAGCAGCTTGGACAGGGGCATTCAGTACTTC. The rearrangement uses TRBV5-4 and TRBJ2-4; 7 positions match TRBD1. The CDR3 is 12 amino acids. V lost 0 bases and J lost 9; bases outside the gene matches: 0. Germline assignment: CDR1 SGHNT and CDR2 YYREEE (reference sequence).